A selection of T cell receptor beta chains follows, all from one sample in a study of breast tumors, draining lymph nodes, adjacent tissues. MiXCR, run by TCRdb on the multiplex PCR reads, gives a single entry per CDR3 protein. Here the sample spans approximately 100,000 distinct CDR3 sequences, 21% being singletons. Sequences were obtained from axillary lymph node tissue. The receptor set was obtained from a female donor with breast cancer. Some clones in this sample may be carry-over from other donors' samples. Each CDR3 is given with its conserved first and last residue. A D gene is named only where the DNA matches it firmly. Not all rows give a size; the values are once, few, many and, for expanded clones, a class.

CASSLGVARNEQFF,TGTGCCAGCAGCTTAGGGGTAGCGCGCAATGAGCAGTTCTTC,many,-,TRBJ2-1,TRBV11-2
CASSLRQGLSYEQYF,TGTGCCAGCAGCCTTAGACAGGGGTTGTCCTACGAGCAGTACTTC,many,TRBD1,TRBJ2-7,TRBV5-5
CATSRADHASADEQFF,TGTGCCACCAGCAGAGCGGATCACGCGAGCGCCGATGAGCAGTTCTTC,many,-,TRBJ2-1,TRBV15
CASSQATSQAGAYNEQFF,TGCGCCAGCAGCCAAGCCACCTCCCAAGCGGGGGCCTACAATGAGCAGTTCTTC,-,TRBD2,TRBJ2-1,TRBV4-1
CACPDSNYMGYTF,TGTGCCTGCCCGGACAGTAACTATATGGGCTACACCTTC,many,-,TRBJ1-2,TRBV30
CASSLRSGELFF,TGTGCCAGCAGCTTGAGGTCCGGGGAGCTGTTTTTT,many,-,TRBJ2-2,TRBV5-8
CASSQTGQGAWGYTF,TGCGCCAGCAGCCAAACGGGACAGGGCGCCTGGGGCTACACCTTC,many,TRBD1,TRBJ1-2,TRBV4-1
CASSALQGGYEQYF,TGTGCCAGCAGTGCGTTACAGGGGGGCTACGAGCAGTACTTC,many,TRBD1,TRBJ2-7,TRBV6-1
CASSRQGVSYEQYF,TGTGCCAGCAGTAGGCAGGGGGTCTCCTACGAGCAGTACTTC,many,TRBD1,TRBJ2-7,TRBV11-2
CASSKGRIRDEKLFF,TGTGCCAGTAGTAAGGGGAGGATAAGGGATGAAAAACTGTTTTTT,many,-,TRBJ1-4,TRBV19
CASSLGSGALTTDTQYF,TGCGCCAGCAGCTTGGGCTCGGGGGCCCTCACCACAGATACGCAGTATTTT,many,-,TRBJ2-3,TRBV5-1
CATSRDPPSEQYF,TGTGCCACCAGCAGAGATCCCCCCAGCGAGCAGTACTTC,many,-,TRBJ2-7,TRBV15
CASTFQGLTYEQYF,TGTGCCAGCACCTTTCAGGGTCTGACCTACGAGCAGTACTTC,many,-,TRBJ2-7,TRBV5-6
CASSWRGDEQYF,TGTGCCAGCAGTTGGCGGGGCGACGAGCAGTACTTC,few,-,TRBJ2-7,TRBV28
CATSDPRTGTGEQYF,TGTGCCACCAGTGATCCTCGGACAGGGACGGGCGAGCAGTACTTC,many,TRBD1,TRBJ2-7,TRBV24-1
CASSDRGNEQFF,TGTGCCAGCTCAGACAGGGGCAATGAGCAGTTCTTC,-,TRBD1,TRBJ2-1,TRBV18
CASSVAGVTGELFF,TGTGCCAGCAGCGTAGCGGGAGTTACCGGGGAGCTGTTTTTT,many,-,TRBJ2-2,TRBV9
CASSPSLSTDTQYF,TGTGCCAGCAGTCCCAGTCTCTCCACAGATACGCAGTATTTT,many,-,TRBJ2-3,TRBV12-3/TRBV12-4
CASSLREGANYGYTF,TGTGCCAGCAGTTTAAGGGAGGGTGCGAACTATGGCTACACCTTC,many,-,TRBJ1-2,TRBV27
CASSSGTGANVLTF,TGTGCCAGCAGCTCAGGGACTGGGGCCAACGTCCTGACTTTC,many,-,TRBJ2-6,TRBV7-9
CAISLGTGGNEKLFF,TGTGCCATCAGTTTGGGGACAGGGGGCAATGAAAAACTGTTTTTT,many,TRBD1,TRBJ1-4,TRBV10-3
CSDPTGTSQETQYF,TGCAGTGATCCTACCGGGACAAGCCAAGAGACCCAGTACTTC,many,-,TRBJ2-5,TRBV20-1
CASSYYTGDHYEQYF,TGTGCCAGCAGTTACTACACAGGGGACCACTACGAGCAGTACTTC,many,TRBD1,TRBJ2-7,TRBV11-3
CASSGVDPGGYGYTF,TGTGCCAGCAGCGGGGTGGATCCTGGAGGTTATGGCTACACCTTC,many,-,TRBJ1-2,TRBV6-2/TRBV6-3
CASSTYRGVDLGYTF,TGTGCCAGCAGCACCTACAGGGGGGTGGATTTAGGCTACACCTTC,many,TRBD1,TRBJ1-2,TRBV11-2
CASSVGAGDRETQYF,TGTGCCAGCAGCGTGGGAGCGGGAGATCGGGAGACCCAGTACTTC,many,TRBD2,TRBJ2-5,TRBV4-2
CASSLDSGPATQYF,TGTGCCAGCAGCTTAGATTCCGGGCCAGCGACGCAGTATTTT,-,-,TRBJ2-3,TRBV11-3
CASRDRAGNEQYF,TGTGCCAGCAGAGACAGGGCCGGCAACGAGCAGTACTTC,many,TRBD1,TRBJ2-7,TRBV2
CASGKDRGNSYGYTF,TGTGCCAGCGGGAAGGACAGGGGGAATTCCTATGGCTACACCTTC,many,TRBD1,TRBJ1-2,TRBV2
CATQLAGVRNEQFF,TGTGCCACCCAGCTAGCGGGGGTGCGGAATGAGCAGTTCTTC,many,TRBD2,TRBJ2-1,TRBV6-1
CSARDSSRSYEQYF,TGCAGTGCTAGAGATTCCAGTAGGTCCTACGAGCAGTACTTC,many,-,TRBJ2-7,TRBV20-1
CASRALYEQYF,TGTGCCAGCAGAGCCCTCTACGAGCAGTACTTC,many,-,TRBJ2-7,TRBV6-5
CASSPRVSNYGYTF,TGTGCCAGCAGTCCCAGGGTCTCTAACTATGGCTACACCTTC,many,-,TRBJ1-2,TRBV2
CASSSLDKNNEQFF,TGCGCCAGCAGCTCCCTGGACAAAAACAATGAGCAGTTCTTC,many,-,TRBJ2-1,TRBV5-1
CASRDWGASADTQYF,TGTGCCAGCAGAGATTGGGGCGCCAGTGCAGATACGCAGTATTTT,many,-,TRBJ2-3,TRBV13
CASSVRSSPAGGYNEQFF,TGTGCCAGCAGCGTAAGGTCCTCTCCTGCGGGAGGCTACAATGAGCAGTTCTTC,many,TRBD2,TRBJ2-1,TRBV9
CSARVWEQETQYF,TGCAGTGCTAGAGTCTGGGAACAAGAGACCCAGTACTTC,many,-,TRBJ2-5,TRBV20-1
CASRAVGGGGGKTQYF,TGTGCCAGCAGGGCGGTGGGGGGCGGAGGGGGGAAGACCCAGTACTTC,few,-,TRBJ2-5,TRBV28
CASSPPGRSNYGYTF,TGTGCCAGCTCACCACCGGGACGGTCGAACTATGGCTACACCTTC,few,-,TRBJ1-2,TRBV18
CASSEPGGTGYTF,TGTGCCAGCAGTGAACCGGGGGGCACGGGCTACACCTTC,many,-,TRBJ1-2,TRBV6-1
CSAAVAGAFYEQYF,TGCAGTGCCGCCGTGGCAGGGGCCTTCTACGAGCAGTACTTC,many,-,TRBJ2-7,TRBV20-1
CASSDRGESTDTQYF,TGTGCCAGCAGTGATAGAGGGGAAAGCACAGATACGCAGTATTTT,many,-,TRBJ2-3,TRBV6-4
CASSKRESSTDTQYF,TGTGCCAGCAGTAAACGGGAGTCGAGCACAGATACGCAGTATTTT,many,-,TRBJ2-3,TRBV2
CSARGPGQGLDTQYF,TGCAGTGCTAGAGGACCGGGACAGGGGCTAGATACGCAGTATTTT,many,TRBD1,TRBJ2-3,TRBV20-1
CSVVRSGADTQYF,TGCAGCGTTGTCCGGAGTGGCGCAGATACGCAGTATTTT,many,-,TRBJ2-3,TRBV29-1
CASRWGTDTQYF,TGTGCCAGCAGGTGGGGCACAGATACGCAGTATTTT,many,-,TRBJ2-3,TRBV12-3/TRBV12-4
CASSQDALAEAKNIQYF,TGCGCCAGCAGCCAAGATGCCCTAGCGGAAGCCAAAAACATTCAGTACTTC,-,TRBD2,TRBJ2-4,TRBV4-1
CASSIGAGLRGANVLTF,TGTGCCAGTAGTATAGGGGCAGGGCTGAGGGGGGCCAACGTCCTGACTTTC,few,-,TRBJ2-6,TRBV19
CASSSDSLVEKLFF,TGTGCCAGCTCGTCGGACAGTCTCGTTGAAAAACTGTTTTTT,few,-,TRBJ1-4,TRBV18
CASSYSPGPQRTAGELFF,TGTGCCAGCAGTTACTCGCCCGGCCCCCAGAGGACTGCCGGGGAGCTGTTTTTT,few,-,TRBJ2-2,TRBV6-5
CASSYSIGRAGEQYF,TGTGCCAGCAGTTACTCGATAGGCCGAGCTGGCGAGCAGTACTTC,many,-,TRBJ2-7,TRBV6-5
CATMPRQSTGELFF,TGTGCCACCATGCCCCGACAGAGCACCGGGGAGCTGTTTTTT,many,-,TRBJ2-2,TRBV24-1
CASSQDGQYNQPQHF,TGCGCCAGCAGCCAAGACGGACAGTATAATCAGCCCCAGCATTTT,many,-,TRBJ1-5,TRBV4-1